Detailed here is one TCR beta chain. Its antigen is unknown. Nothing much larger sits one base from this clone, and base qualities are not available. There are 12 amino acids in the CDR3, from cysteine to phenylalanine inclusive. Kept here is only the CDR3 DNA, which spans 36 bases and is read in frame from base 1. V and J are truncated by 6 bases and 3 bases respectively, leaving an intervening sequence of 7 bases. CDR1 and CDR2 (MNHEY, SMNVEV) derive from the germline V gene (reference sequence). One collaborating source in Seattle enrolled patients while the patients were actively infected and followed the patients over time throughout the course of disease. Each collaborating institution followed its own protocols to collect whole blood in K2EDTA tubes. Collaborator samples were shipped for TCRbeta analysis as frozen whole blood, isolated PBMCs, or DNA extracted from either sample type. The data originate from a study of blood T cell repertoires in COVID-19 (dated by TCRdb to between 2020 and 2021). With regard to the full study: Samples from collaborators originated in the United States, Italy and Spain and spanned both the acute and convalescent phases of COVID-19. The material from the prospective study consisted of cDNA or gDNA derived from T cells, B-cell-depleted T cells, or PBMCs. Deeply sampled blood TCRbeta repertoires from subjects exposed to, actively infected with, or recovered from COVID-19 were included in the dataset. The repertoires were released in a freely available public database meant as a resource for research on the immune response to SARS-CoV-2. The samples were drawn from two sources: the first 160 participants of the ongoing ImmuneRACE study, and some 1,300 subjects contributed by 6 global collaborators. A de-identified subject ID, COVID-19 status, age in years and sex were almost always included in the sample metadata. Where available, HLA class I and class II types were obtained from metadata supplied by the sample provider rather than from assay-based typing. Points the paper makes about the study in general: The amount of clinical and demographic metadata varied by source and participant and was provided uncurated.

The immunoSEQ Assay, a bias-controlled multiplex PCR, was used to amplify TCRbeta CDR3 regions from genomic DNA. The paper's data handling went like this. Nucleated cell counts per sample were estimated from amplification of reference gene primers within the assay. To quantify the absolute abundance of each unique TCRbeta CDR3 rearrangement, sequence reads were collapsed and filtered. For each sample, productive Simpson clonality was calculated as the square root of Simpson's diversity index over productive rearrangements. In TCRdb, the immuneACCESS table is reduced to in-frame sequences with V and J assigned. These tables do not hold every clone; where another copy was compared, an unresolved V gene accounts for under half, and the others remain unexplained. V and J calls and clone size come straight from that table; D and trimming were deduced from the DNA. The sample data list 150,000 or so clones, and roughly 86% of these were observed just once. The ten biggest clones cover about an eighth of the sample.

The TCR was taken from a woman in her sixties or seventies with COVID-19, enrolled during active disease. What was sequenced was peripheral blood. The V gene is TRBV27 and the J gene is TRBJ2-3; a confident D gene designation cannot be given. For the CDR3, the sequence is CASRSGTDTQYF. The bases are TGTGCCAGCAGGTCAGGTACAGATACGCAGTATTTT.